What follows describes a single T cell receptor beta chain. How the authors handled the data: For nucleated cells, counts were estimated from reference gene primer amplification. Measured with immunoSEQ multiplex PCR; TCRdb has only the in-frame clones, and not every one. The V and J calls and clone size were taken over from that table, and D and trimming were inferred from the DNA. The profile shows under 100,000 clones, roughly nine tenths of them singletons. Germline V gene sequence: CDR1 SGHRS, CDR2 YFSETQ. CDR3 size: 18 residues. J was trimmed by 0 bases and V by 2 bases; bases with no gene match: 4. This record comes from a study of blood T cell repertoires in COVID-19. The overall study: The United States, Italy and Spain supplied acute and convalescent COVID-19 samples. The analysed material was cDNA or gDNA that came from T cells, B-cell-depleted T cells, or PBMCs.

The chain combines TRBV5-1 with TRBJ2-6; 11 bases line up with TRBD2. Sequencing was carried out using peripheral blood. This TCR was recovered from a woman aged 65 to 85 with acute or convalescent COVID-19. The CDR3 region has the DNA TGCGCCAGCAGCTTTCTAGCGGGGGGTTCCTCTGGGGCCAACGTCCTGACTTTC. Its protein is CASSFLAGGSSGANVLTF.